This TCR beta chain was documented in a study of T cell clonality in common variable immunodeficiency. Only in-frame clones appear in the TCRdb table, and some are missing; sequencing was by immunoSEQ multiplex PCR. The sample lists 30,000 or so clones, none appearing once, the ten largest making up 3.8%. The CDR3 loop spans 15 amino acids. Germline V gene lookup returns CDR1 PRHDT and CDR2 FYEKMQ (reference sequence). Ten or more counts support this clone. Read data end 3 residues before the CDR3 end; the end is taken from the germline J gene. The source of this sequence is a person aged 18 to 75 in good health. The chain combines TRBV13 with TRBJ1-1; 10 nucleotides match TRBD1. The sequencing sample was made of peripheral blood mononuclear cells. Partial CDR3 DNA: TGTGCCAGCAGCTTCGAGACAGGGGGCGAAGTTGGT. Its translation: CASSFETGGEVG. The whole CDR3 sequence reads CASSFETGGEVGAFF.